These 18 T cell receptor beta chains share one sample of origin, sequenced in a study of blood T cell repertoires in COVID-19. Only in-frame clones appear in the TCRdb table, and some are missing; sequencing was by immunoSEQ multiplex PCR. Of around 46,000 clones listed, roughly 86% are singletons. The material sequenced was PBMCs or T cells enriched from blood (not recorded which). The source is a woman between 45 and 60 years old who had recovered from COVID-19.

The chain uses TRBV7-3 and TRBJ2-1, with 7 bases fitting TRBD1. CDR1 is SGHTA, CDR2 FQGTGA, per germline. The V and J ends lost 5 bases and 5 bases, in that order; junction bases with no gene match: 12. The CDR3 has 16 amino acids. In DNA form, the CDR3 reads TGTGCCAGCAGCAACGGGGCCTACAGGGGAAACAATGAGCAGTTCTTC. Translated, it gives CASSNGAYRGNNEQFF.

The chain is built from TRBV7-2 and TRBJ1-1, with D possibly being TRBD1 (5 bases). This CDR3 has 15 residues. Per germline, CDR1 SGHTA and CDR2 FQGNSA. V lost 4 bases to trimming and J lost 3 bases, with 15 bases between them. The CDR3 is CASSSGLGGYTEAFF. The DNA of the CDR3 is TGTGCCAGCAGCTCGGGACTCGGGGGGTACACTGAAGCTTTCTTT.

In this sample, this clone turned up a few times. The V and J genes are TRBV7-2 and TRBJ2-1, with D possibly being TRBD1 (6 bases). With 1 base removed from V and 6 bases from J, the gap between germline ends came to 16 bases. The germline V gene has CDR1 SGHTA and CDR2 FQGNSA. The CDR3 sequence is 16 residues long. The CDR3 loop is CASSLVGARRSNEQFF. CDR3 coding DNA: TGTGCCAGCAGCTTAGTGGGGGCGCGGAGGTCCAATGAGCAGTTCTTC.

J is TRBJ1-1 and V is TRBV19; 7 bases agree with TRBD1. J lost 3 bases, V lost 5 bases, and 6 bases had no gene match. Germline V gives CDR1 LNHDA, CDR2 SQIVND (reference sequence). The CDR3 has 14 residues. The CDR3 is CASSPDRVDTEAFF. The CDR3 DNA reads as TGTGCCAGTAGTCCCGACAGGGTAGACACTGAAGCTTTCTTT.

This chain joins TRBV9 and TRBJ1-4; no firm D call. Trimming removed 3 bases from V and 0 bases from J, with 6 bases in between. The CDR3 runs to 14 residues. CDR1 and CDR2 (germline): SGDLS, YYNGEE. The CDR3 is CASSDSTTNEKLFF. As DNA, the CDR3 is TGTGCCAGCAGCGACAGTACAACTAATGAAAAACTGTTTTTT.

J is TRBJ1-3 and V is TRBV2, with D possibly matching TRBD1 (6 bases). The CDR3 has 14 amino acids. Germline V gives CDR1 SNHLY, CDR2 FYNNEI. V lost 6 bases to trimming and J lost 8 bases, with 17 bases between them. CDR3 sequence reads: CASSPTGWGDTIYF. The CDR3, as DNA: TGTGCCAGCAGCCCTACAGGGTGGGGAGACACCATATATTTT.

The chain combines TRBV28 with TRBJ2-7, with 8 nucleotides matching TRBD1. This CDR3 is built from 17 residues. Germline assignment: CDR1 MDHEN and CDR2 SYDVKM. V shed 7 bases and J 1 base; nucleotides not matched to a gene: 15. CDR3 sequence reads: CASIPSSGQGSSYEQYF. The CDR3 DNA is TGTGCCAGCATCCCATCCTCCGGACAGGGAAGTTCCTACGAGCAGTACTTC.

The gene calls are TRBV19 and TRBJ1-1; a possible D gene is TRBD1 (5 bases). Deletions cut 4 bases from V and 0 bases from J, with 12 bases between. Germline CDR1 is LNHDA and CDR2 is SQIVND (reference sequence). The CDR3 is made up of 15 amino acids. Here the CDR3 DNA reads TGTGCCAGTAGTAGGGGGGAGTTAATGAACACTGAAGCTTTCTTT. Encoded protein: CASSRGELMNTEAFF.

The chain is built from TRBV6-6 and TRBJ1-3; unclear D gene. Trimming stripped 7 bases from V and 2 bases from J, with 15 bases between. This CDR3 comprises 15 residues. From germline, CDR1 is MNHNY and CDR2 SVGAGI (reference sequence). DNA of the CDR3: TGTGCCAGCACCGAAGCATACCTTGCTGGAAACACCATATATTTT. It yields the protein CASTEAYLAGNTIYF.

The rearrangement links TRBV14 to TRBJ1-1; maybe TRBD1 (5 bases). CDR1 is SGHDN, CDR2 FVKESK, per germline. The CDR3 totals 14 residues. Trimming stripped 3 bases from V and 4 bases from J, with 12 bases between. The CDR3, as DNA: TGTGCCAGCAGCCAGTGGTGGGGCGCCACTGAAGCTTTCTTT. Translating gives CASSQWWGATEAFF.

The chain couples TRBV7-2 to TRBJ1-5, with D uncertain. CDR3 length equals 13 residues. CDR1 is SGHTA, CDR2 FQGNSA, per germline. With 3 bases removed from V and 1 base from J, the gap between germline ends came to 4 bases. CDR3 DNA: TGTGCCAGCAGCTTTGGCAGCAATCAGCCCCAGCATTTT. Translating it yields CASSFGSNQPQHF.

Note on this clone: Sequence at one end of the junction differs from germline and may be a read error. This chain's CDR3 is CATSTMGGTEAFF. CDR3 bases: TGTGCCACCAGTACGATGGGGGGCACTGAAGCTTTCTTT. V usage is TRBV6-6 and J usage is TRBJ1-1; perhaps TRBD1 as D (5 bases). The germline V gene has CDR1 MNHNY and CDR2 SVGAGI (reference sequence). The CDR3 extends over 13 amino acids.

The chain employs TRBV11-2 and TRBJ1-2; D gene unclear. Germline CDR1 and CDR2: SGHAT and FQNNGV. The CDR3 spans 13 residues. Trimming removed 2 bases at V and 8 bases at J, with 12 bases between. CDR3 sequence (DNA): TGTGCCAGCAGCTTAACGGGTGGTAACGGCTACACCTTC. Translation gives CASSLTGGNGYTF.

The J gene is TRBJ1-1, the V gene TRBV7-2; D possibly corresponds to TRBD1 (6 bases). V lost 1 base and J 1 base, leaving 19 bases between the germline ends. The CDR3 extends over 18 amino acids. Per germline, CDR1 SGHTA and CDR2 FQGNSA. The CDR3, as DNA: TGTGCCAGCAGCTTAGTAGCCGGGGGGCGCTTACCGAACACTGAAGCTTTCTTT. This translates into CASSLVAGGRLPNTEAFF.

CDR3 coding DNA: TGCGCCAGCAGCAGCGTAGGGACAGGGATTTGGGAGACCCAGTACTTC. Its protein is CASSSVGTGIWETQYF. The rearrangement links TRBV5-1 to TRBJ2-5; the match to TRBD1 covers 9 bases. Trimming at V came to 4 bases and at J to 5 bases, leaving 12 bases not matched to a gene. This CDR3 spans 16 amino acids. Germline CDR1 and CDR2: SGHRS and YFSETQ.

The rearrangement links TRBV10-1 to TRBJ2-5; 13 bases align to TRBD2. There are 15 residues in the CDR3. The V gene end was trimmed by 8 bases and the J gene end by 4 bases; junction bases not matched to a gene: 7. Germline assignment: CDR1 WNHNN and CDR2 SYGVQD (reference sequence). The CDR3 DNA reads as TGCGCCAGCGTAGGAACTAGCGGGGGGGGAGAGACCCAGTACTTC. It specifies CASVGTSGGGETQYF.

This chain uses TRBV10-1 with TRBJ2-3; D is possibly TRBD2 (5 bases). V lost 5 bases, J lost 4 bases, and 13 bases lay in between. CDR1 is WNHNN, CDR2 SYGVQD, per germline (reference sequence). The CDR3 has 14 residues. CDR3 amino acids: CASSNPDLSDTQYF. The DNA of the CDR3 is TGCGCCAGCAGTAACCCGGACTTATCAGATACGCAGTATTTT.

This chain uses TRBV7-2 with TRBJ2-2; tentative D call: TRBD2 (7 bases). The CDR3 loop spans 15 amino acids. The V end lost 2 bases, the J end lost 2 bases, and 9 bases lay between the germline ends. Looked up from germline, CDR1 is SGHTA and CDR2 is FQGNSA. The CDR3 DNA sequence: TGTGCCAGCAGCTTAAGGGGGGGAAACACCGGGGAGCTGTTTTTT. Translated: CASSLRGGNTGELFF.